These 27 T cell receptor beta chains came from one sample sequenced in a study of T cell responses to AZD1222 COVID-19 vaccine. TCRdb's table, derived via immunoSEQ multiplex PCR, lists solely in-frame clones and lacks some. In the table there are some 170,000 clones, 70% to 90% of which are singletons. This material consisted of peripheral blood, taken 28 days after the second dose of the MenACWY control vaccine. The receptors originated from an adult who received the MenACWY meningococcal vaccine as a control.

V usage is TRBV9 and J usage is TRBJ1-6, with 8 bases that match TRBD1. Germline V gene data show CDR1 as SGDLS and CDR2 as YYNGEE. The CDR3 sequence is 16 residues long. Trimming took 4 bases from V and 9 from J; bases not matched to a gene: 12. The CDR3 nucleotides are TGTGCCAGCAGCTTTTCGGGACAGGTCTTAGGTTCACCCCTCCACTTT. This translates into CASSFSGQVLGSPLHF. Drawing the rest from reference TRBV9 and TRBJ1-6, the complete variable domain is DSGVTQTPKHLITATGQRVTLRCSPRSGDLSVYWYQQSLDQGLQFLIQYYNGEERAKGNILERFSAQQFPDLHSELNLSSLELGDSALYFCASSFSGQVLGSPLHFGNGTRLTVT.

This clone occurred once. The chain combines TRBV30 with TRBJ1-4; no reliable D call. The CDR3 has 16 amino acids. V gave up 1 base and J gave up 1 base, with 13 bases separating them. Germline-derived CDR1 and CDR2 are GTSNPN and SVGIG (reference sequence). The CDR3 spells CAWSGEILRTNEKLFF. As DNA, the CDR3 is TGTGCCTGGAGTGGAGAAATACTGAGAACTAATGAAAAACTGTTTTTT.

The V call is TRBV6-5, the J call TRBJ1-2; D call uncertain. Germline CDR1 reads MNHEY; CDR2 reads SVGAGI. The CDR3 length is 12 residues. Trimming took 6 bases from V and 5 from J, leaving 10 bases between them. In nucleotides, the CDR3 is TGTGCCAGCAGGAGGGTGGGGTATGGCTACACCTTC. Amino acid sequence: CASRRVGYGYTF.

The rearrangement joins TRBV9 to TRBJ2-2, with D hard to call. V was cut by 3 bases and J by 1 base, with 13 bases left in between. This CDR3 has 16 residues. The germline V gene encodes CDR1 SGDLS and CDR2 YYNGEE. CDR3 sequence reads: CASSEQRTVNTGELFF. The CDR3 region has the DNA TGTGCCAGCAGCGAACAAAGGACGGTGAACACCGGGGAGCTGTTTTTT.

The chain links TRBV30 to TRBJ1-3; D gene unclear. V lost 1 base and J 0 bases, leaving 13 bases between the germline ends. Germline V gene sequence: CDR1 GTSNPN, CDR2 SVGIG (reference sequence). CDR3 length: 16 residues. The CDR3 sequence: CAWSADRTYSGNTIYF. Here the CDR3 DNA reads TGTGCCTGGAGTGCGGACCGGACTTACTCTGGAAACACCATATATTTT.

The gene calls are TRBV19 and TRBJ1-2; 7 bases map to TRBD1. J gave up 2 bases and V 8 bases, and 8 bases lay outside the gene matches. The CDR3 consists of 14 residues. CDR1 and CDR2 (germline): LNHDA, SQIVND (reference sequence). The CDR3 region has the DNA TGTGCCAGTGGTGTACAGGGGTTCAACTATGGCTACACCTTC. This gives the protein CASGVQGFNYGYTF.

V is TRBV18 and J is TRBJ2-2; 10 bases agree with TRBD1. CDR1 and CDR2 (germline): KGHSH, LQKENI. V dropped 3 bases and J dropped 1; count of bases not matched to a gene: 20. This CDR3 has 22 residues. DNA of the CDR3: TGTGCCAGCTCACCGATTTGGGCTACGGGACAGGGGACTAAGATGAACACCGGGGAGCTGTTTTTT. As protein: CASSPIWATGQGTKMNTGELFF. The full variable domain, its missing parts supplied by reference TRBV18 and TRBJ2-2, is NAGVMQNPRHLVRRRGQEARLRCSPMKGHSHVYWYRQLPEEGLKFMVYLQKENIIDESGMPKERFSAEFPKEGPSILRIQQVVRGDSAAYFCASSPIWATGQGTKMNTGELFFGEGSRLTVL.

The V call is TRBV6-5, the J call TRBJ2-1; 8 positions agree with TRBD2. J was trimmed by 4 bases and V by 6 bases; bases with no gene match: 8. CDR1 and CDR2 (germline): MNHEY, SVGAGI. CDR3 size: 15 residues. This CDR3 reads CASRPQRELYNEQFF. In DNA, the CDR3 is TGTGCCAGCAGGCCCCAGCGGGAGTTATACAATGAGCAGTTCTTC.

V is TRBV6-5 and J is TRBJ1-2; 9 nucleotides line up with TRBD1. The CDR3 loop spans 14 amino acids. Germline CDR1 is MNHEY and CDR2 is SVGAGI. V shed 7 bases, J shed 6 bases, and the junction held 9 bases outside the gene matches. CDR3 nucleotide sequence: TGTGCCAGCAACCGGGGACAGGGAAGGAATGGCTACACCTTC. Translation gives CASNRGQGRNGYTF.

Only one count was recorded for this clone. The CDR3 is CASSYSVQGAANTEAFF. Here the CDR3 DNA reads TGTGCCAGCAGTTACTCAGTACAGGGGGCGGCGAACACTGAAGCTTTCTTT. The V call is TRBV6-2 or TRBV6-3, the J call TRBJ1-1; 9 nucleotides align to TRBD1. In germline, CDR1 is MNHEY, CDR2 SVGEGT. After removal of 0 bases from V and 1 base from J, the junction contained 6 bases not matched to a gene. The CDR3 spans 17 residues.

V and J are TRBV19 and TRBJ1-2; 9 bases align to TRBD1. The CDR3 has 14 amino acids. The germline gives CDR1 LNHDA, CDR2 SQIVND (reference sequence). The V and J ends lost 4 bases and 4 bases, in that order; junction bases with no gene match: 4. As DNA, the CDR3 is TGTGCCAGTAGTACCCAACAGGGGGCCTATGGCTACACCTTC. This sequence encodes CASSTQQGAYGYTF.

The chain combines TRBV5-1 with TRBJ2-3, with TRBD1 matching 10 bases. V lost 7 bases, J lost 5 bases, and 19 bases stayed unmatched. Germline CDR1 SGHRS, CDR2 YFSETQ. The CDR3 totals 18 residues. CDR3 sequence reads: CASGRQGAVAGVGDTQYF. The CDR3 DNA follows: TGCGCCAGCGGCCGACAGGGGGCCGTGGCGGGCGTGGGAGATACGCAGTATTTT.

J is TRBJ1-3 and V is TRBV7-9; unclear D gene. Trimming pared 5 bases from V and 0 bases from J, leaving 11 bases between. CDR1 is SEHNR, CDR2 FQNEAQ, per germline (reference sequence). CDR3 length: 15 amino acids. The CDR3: CASSPVSFSGNTIYF. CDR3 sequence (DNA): TGTGCCAGCAGCCCCGTTTCATTCTCTGGAAACACCATATATTTT.

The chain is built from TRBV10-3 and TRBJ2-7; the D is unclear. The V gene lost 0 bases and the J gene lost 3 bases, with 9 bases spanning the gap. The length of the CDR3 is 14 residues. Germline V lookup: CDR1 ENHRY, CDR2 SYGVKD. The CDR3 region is CAISESAASYEQYF. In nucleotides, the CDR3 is TGTGCCATCAGTGAGTCAGCAGCCAGCTACGAGCAGTACTTC.

The CDR3 coding sequence is TGTGCCAGCTCTGTCGCGACCTCGGGGAGGGTTAATGAAAAACTGTTTTTT. As protein: CASSVATSGRVNEKLFF. The chain links TRBV28 to TRBJ1-4; no firm D call. There are 17 residues in the CDR3. The V end was cut by 8 bases, the J end by 4 bases, with 23 bases between. The germline V gene has CDR1 MDHEN and CDR2 SYDVKM.

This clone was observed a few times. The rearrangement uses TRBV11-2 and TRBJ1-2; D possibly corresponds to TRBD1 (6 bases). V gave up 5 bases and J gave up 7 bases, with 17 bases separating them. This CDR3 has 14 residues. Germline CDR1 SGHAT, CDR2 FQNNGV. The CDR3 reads CASSGGAAAIGYTF. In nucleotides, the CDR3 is TGTGCCAGCAGCGGGGGGGCGGCCGCTATTGGCTACACCTTC.

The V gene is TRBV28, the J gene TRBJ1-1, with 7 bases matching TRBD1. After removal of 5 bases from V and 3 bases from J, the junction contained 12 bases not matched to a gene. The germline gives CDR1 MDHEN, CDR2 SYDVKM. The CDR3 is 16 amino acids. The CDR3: CASSQNPRGSYTEAFF. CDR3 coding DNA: TGTGCCAGCAGTCAAAACCCCAGGGGGAGTTACACTGAAGCTTTCTTT. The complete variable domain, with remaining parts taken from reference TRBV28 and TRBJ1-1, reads DVKVTQSSRYLVKRTGEKVFLECVQDMDHENMFWYRQDPGLGLRLIYFSYDVKMKEKGDIPEGYSVSREKKERFSLILESASTNQTSMYLCASSQNPRGSYTEAFFGQGTRLTVV.

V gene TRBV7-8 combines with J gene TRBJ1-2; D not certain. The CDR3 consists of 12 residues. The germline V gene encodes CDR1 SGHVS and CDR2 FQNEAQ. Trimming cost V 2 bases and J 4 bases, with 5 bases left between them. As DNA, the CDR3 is TGTGCCAGCAGCTTAAGGAGCTATGGCTACACCTTC. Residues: CASSLRSYGYTF.

CDR3 in DNA: TGCGCCAGCAGCCAAGCCAAGCCACAGGGGGGCACAGATACGCAGTATTTT. It is translated as CASSQAKPQGGTDTQYF. V and J are TRBV4-3 and TRBJ2-3; 8 nucleotides match TRBD1. Germline lookup yields CDR1 LGHNA and CDR2 YSLEER. V dropped 1 base and J dropped 1; count of bases not matched to a gene: 7. The CDR3 consists of 17 residues.

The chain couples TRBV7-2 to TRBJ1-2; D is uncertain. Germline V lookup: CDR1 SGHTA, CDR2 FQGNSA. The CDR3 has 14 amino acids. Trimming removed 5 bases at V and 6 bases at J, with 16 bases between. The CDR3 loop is CASSHPDGYNGYTF. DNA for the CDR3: TGTGCCAGCAGCCATCCCGACGGCTATAATGGCTACACCTTC. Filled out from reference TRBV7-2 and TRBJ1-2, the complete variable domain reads GAGVSQSPSNKVTEKGKDVELRCDPISGHTALYWYRQSLGQGLEFLIYFQGNSAPDKSGLPSDRFSAERTGGSVSTLTIQRTQQEDSAVYLCASSHPDGYNGYTFGSGTRLTVV.

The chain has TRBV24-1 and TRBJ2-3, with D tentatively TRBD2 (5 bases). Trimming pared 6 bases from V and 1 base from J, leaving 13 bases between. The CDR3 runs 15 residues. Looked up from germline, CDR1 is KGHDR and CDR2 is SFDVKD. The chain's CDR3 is CATSHPWRGTDTQYF. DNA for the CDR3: TGTGCCACCAGTCACCCTTGGCGGGGCACAGATACGCAGTATTTT.

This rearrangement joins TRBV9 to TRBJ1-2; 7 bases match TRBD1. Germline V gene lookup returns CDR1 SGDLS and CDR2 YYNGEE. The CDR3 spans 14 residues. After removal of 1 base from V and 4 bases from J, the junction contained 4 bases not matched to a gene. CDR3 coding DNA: TGTGCCAGCAGCGTATCTCCAGGGGGCTATGGCTACACCTTC. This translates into CASSVSPGGYGYTF.

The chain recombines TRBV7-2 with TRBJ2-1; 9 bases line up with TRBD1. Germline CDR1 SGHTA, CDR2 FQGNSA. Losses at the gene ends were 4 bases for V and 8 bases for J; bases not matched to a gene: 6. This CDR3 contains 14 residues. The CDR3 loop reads CASSYYRQGDEQFF. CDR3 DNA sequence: TGTGCCAGCAGCTACTATCGACAGGGGGATGAGCAGTTCTTC.

CDR3 protein: CASSPPQGSTGEQFF. The CDR3 DNA reads as TGTGCCAGCAGTCCTCCACAGGGGAGCACCGGTGAGCAGTTCTTC. The chain is built from TRBV27 and TRBJ2-1, with 7 bases that match TRBD1. Per germline, CDR1 MNHEY and CDR2 SMNVEV (reference sequence). J lost 9 bases, V lost 5 bases, and 13 bases had no gene match. The CDR3 is made up of 15 amino acids.

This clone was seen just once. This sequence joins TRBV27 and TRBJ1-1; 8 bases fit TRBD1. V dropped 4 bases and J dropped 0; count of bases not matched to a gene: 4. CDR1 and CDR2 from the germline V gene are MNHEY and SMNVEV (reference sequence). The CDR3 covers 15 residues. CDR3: CASSSYRGMNTEAFF. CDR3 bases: TGTGCCAGCAGTTCCTACAGGGGGATGAACACTGAAGCTTTCTTT.

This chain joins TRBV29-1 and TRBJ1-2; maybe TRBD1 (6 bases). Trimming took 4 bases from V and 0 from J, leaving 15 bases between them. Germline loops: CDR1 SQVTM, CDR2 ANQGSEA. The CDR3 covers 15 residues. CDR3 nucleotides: TGCAGCGTTGTTTGGGGGCGACGCGCTAACTATGGCTACACCTTC. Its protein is CSVVWGRRANYGYTF.

CDR3 protein: CASSNRDRAGELFF. The CDR3 bases are TGCGCCAGCAGCAACCGGGACAGGGCCGGGGAGCTGTTTTTT. The chain has TRBV5-1 and TRBJ2-2; 9 nucleotides match TRBD1. The CDR3 runs to 14 residues. Per the germline V gene, CDR1 is SGHRS and CDR2 is YFSETQ. V lost 4 bases and J lost 6; bases outside the gene matches: 4.